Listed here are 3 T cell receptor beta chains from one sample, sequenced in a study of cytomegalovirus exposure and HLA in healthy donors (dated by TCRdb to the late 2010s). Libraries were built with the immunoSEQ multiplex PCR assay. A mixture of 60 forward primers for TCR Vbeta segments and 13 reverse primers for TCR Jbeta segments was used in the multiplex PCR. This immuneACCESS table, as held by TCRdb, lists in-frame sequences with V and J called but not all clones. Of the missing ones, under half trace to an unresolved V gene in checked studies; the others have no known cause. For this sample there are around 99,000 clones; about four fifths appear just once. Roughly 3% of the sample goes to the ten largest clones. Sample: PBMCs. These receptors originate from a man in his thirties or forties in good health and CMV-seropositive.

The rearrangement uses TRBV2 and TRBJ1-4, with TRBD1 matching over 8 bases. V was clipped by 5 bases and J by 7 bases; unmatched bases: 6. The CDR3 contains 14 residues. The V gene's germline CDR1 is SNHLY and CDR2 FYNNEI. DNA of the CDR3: TGTGCCAGCAGTCAGGGGGCCCGAGGTGAAAAACTGTTTTTT. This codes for CASSQGARGEKLFF.

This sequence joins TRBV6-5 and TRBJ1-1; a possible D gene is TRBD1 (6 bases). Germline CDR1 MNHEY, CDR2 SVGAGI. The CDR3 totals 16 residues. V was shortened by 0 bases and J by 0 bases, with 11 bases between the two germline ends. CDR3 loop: CASSYSKGGMNTEAFF. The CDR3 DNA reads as TGTGCCAGCAGTTACTCTAAGGGGGGGATGAACACTGAAGCTTTCTTT.

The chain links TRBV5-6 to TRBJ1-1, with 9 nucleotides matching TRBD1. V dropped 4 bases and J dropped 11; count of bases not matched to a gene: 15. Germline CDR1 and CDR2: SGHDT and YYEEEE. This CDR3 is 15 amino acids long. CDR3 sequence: CASSPGDRELSRAFF. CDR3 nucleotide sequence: TGTGCCAGCAGCCCGGGGGACAGGGAGCTTTCGAGGGCTTTCTTT. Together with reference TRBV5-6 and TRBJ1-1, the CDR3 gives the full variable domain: DAGVTQSPTHLIKTRGQQVTLRCSPKSGHDTVSWYQQALGQGPQFIFQYYEEEERQRGNFPDRFSGHQFPNYSSELNVNALLLGDSALYLCASSPGDRELSRAFFGQGTRLTVV.